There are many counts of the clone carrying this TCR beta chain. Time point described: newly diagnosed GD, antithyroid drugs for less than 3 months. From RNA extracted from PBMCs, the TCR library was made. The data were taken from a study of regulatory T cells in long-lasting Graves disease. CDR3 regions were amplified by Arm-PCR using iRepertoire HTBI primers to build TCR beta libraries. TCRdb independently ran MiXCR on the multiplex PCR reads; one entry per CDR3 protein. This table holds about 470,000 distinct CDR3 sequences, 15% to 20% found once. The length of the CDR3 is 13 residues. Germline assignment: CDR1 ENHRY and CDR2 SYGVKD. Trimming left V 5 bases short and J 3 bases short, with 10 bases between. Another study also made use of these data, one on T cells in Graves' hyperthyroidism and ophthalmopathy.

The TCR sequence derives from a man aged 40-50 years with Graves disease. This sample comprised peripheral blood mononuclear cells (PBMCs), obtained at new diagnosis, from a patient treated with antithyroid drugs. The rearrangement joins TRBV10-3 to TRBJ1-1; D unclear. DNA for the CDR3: TGTGCCATCAGTCACGAGTTTTACACTGAAGCTTTCTTT. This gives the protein CAISHEFYTEAFF.